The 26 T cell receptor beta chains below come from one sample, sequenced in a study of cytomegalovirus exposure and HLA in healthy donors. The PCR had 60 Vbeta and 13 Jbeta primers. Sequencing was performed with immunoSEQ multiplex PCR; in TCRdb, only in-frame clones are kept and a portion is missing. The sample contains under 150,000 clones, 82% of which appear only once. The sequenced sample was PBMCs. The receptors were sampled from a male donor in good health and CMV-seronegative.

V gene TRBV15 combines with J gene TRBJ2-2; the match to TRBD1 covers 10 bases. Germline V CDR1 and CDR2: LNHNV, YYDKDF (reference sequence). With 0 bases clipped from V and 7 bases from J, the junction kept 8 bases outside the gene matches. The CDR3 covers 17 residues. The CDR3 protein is CATSREFWDRGGGELFF. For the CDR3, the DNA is TGTGCCACCAGCAGAGAGTTTTGGGACAGGGGTGGCGGGGAGCTGTTTTTT.

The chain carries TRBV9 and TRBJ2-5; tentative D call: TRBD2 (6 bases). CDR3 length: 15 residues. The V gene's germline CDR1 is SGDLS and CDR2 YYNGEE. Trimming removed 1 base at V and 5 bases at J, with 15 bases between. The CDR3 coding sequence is TGTGCCAGCAGCGTATCTTTGGGGGGTTCGGAGACCCAGTACTTC. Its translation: CASSVSLGGSETQYF.

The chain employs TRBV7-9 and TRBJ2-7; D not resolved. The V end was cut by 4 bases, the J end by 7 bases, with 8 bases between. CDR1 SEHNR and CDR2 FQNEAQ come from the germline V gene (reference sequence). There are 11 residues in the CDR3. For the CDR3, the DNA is TGTGCCAGCAGCTCCCCACAGGAGCAGTACTTC. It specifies CASSSPQEQYF.

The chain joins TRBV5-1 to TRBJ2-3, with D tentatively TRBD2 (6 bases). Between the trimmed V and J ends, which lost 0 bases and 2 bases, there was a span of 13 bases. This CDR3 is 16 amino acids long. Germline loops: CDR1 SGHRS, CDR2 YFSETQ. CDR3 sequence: CASSLEGGAYTDTQYF. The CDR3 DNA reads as TGCGCCAGCAGCTTGGAAGGAGGGGCCTACACAGATACGCAGTATTTT.

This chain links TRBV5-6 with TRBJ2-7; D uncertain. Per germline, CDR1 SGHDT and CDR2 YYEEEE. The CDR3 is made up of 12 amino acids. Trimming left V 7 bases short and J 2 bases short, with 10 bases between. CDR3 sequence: CASGSGPYEQYF. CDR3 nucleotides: TGTGCCAGCGGATCGGGTCCCTACGAGCAGTACTTC.

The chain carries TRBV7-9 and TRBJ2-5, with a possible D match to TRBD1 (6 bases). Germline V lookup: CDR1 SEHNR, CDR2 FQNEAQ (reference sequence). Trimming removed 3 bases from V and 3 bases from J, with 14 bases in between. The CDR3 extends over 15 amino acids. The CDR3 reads CASSFAPTGKETQYF. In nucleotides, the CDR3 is TGTGCCAGCAGCTTCGCCCCCACAGGGAAAGAGACCCAGTACTTC.

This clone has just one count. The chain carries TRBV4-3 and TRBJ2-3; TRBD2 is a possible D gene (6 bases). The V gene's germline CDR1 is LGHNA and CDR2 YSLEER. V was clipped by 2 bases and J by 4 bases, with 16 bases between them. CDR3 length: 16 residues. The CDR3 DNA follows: TGCGCCAGCAGCCAACAAAGGGGTAGCGGCTCAGATACGCAGTATTTT. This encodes CASSQQRGSGSDTQYF.

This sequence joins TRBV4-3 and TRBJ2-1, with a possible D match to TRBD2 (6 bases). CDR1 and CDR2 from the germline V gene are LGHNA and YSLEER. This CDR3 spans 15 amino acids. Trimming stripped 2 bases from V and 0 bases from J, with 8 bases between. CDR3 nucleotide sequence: TGCGCCAGCAGCCAAAATAGCGGCTCCTACAATGAGCAGTTCTTC. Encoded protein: CASSQNSGSYNEQFF.

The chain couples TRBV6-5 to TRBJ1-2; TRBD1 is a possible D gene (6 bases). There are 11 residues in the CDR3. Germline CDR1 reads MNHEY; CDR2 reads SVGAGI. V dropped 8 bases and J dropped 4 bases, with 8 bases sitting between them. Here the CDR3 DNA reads TGTGCCAGCGGGACAACCTATGGCTACACCTTC. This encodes CASGTTYGYTF.

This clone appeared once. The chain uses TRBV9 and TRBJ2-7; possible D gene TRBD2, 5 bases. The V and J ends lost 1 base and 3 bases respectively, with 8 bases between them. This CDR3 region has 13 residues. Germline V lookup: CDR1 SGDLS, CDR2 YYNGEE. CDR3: CASSVTSNYEQYF. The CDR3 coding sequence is TGTGCCAGCAGCGTAACTAGTAACTACGAGCAGTACTTC.

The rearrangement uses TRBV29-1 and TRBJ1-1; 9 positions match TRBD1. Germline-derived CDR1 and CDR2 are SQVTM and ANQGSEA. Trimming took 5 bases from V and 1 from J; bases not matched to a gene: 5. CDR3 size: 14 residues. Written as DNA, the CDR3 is TGCAGCGTTCACCGACAGGGGGGGAACACTGAAGCTTTCTTT. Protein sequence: CSVHRQGGNTEAFF.

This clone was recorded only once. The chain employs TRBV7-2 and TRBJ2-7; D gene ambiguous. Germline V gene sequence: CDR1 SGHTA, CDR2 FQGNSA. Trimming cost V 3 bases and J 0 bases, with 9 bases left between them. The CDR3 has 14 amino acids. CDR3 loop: CASSFEVHSYEQYF. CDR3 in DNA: TGTGCCAGCAGCTTTGAGGTACACTCCTACGAGCAGTACTTC.

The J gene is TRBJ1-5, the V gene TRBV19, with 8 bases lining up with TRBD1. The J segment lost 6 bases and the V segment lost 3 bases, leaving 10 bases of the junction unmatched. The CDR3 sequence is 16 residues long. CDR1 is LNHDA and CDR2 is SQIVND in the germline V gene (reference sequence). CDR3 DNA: TGTGCCAGTAGTATCGGACAGGGAAGGAGTGGTCAGCCCCAGCATTTT. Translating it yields CASSIGQGRSGQPQHF.

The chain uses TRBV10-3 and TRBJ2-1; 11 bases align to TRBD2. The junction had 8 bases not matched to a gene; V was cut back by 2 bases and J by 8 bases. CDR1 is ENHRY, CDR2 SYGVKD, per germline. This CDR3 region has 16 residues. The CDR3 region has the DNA TGTGCCATCAGTGAGACACTAGCGGGAGAAGTCGATGAGCAGTTCTTC. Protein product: CAISETLAGEVDEQFF.

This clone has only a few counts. CDR3 loop: CSPLIVGEAFF. For the CDR3, the DNA is TGCAGCCCTTTGATCGTCGGTGAAGCTTTCTTT. V gene TRBV29-1 combines with J gene TRBJ1-1, with D unclear. V was clipped by 8 bases and J by 7 bases, with 14 bases between them. The germline gives CDR1 SQVTM, CDR2 ANQGSEA. CDR3 length: 11 residues.

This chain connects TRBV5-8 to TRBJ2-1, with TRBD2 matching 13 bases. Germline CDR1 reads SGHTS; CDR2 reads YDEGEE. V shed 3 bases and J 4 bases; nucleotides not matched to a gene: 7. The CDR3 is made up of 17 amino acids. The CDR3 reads CASSSYGTSGIYNEQFF. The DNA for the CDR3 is TGTGCCAGCAGCTCCTACGGGACTAGCGGGATTTACAATGAGCAGTTCTTC.

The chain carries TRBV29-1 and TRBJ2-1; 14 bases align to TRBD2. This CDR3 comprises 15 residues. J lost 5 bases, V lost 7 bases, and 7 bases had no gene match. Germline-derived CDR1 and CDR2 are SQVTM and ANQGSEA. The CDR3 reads CSAQTSGRAHNEQFF. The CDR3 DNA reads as TGCAGCGCCCAGACTAGCGGGAGGGCCCACAATGAGCAGTTCTTC.

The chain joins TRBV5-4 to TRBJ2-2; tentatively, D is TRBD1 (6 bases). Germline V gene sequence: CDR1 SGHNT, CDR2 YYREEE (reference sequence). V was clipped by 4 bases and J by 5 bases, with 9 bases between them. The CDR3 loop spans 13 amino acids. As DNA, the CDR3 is TGTGCCAGCAGCGCCGGACAGACCGGGGAGCTGTTTTTT. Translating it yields CASSAGQTGELFF.

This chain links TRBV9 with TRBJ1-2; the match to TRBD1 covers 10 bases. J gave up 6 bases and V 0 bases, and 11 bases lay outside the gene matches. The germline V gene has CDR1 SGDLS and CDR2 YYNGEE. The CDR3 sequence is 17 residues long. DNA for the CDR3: TGTGCCAGCAGCGTAGACCCCGGACAGGGGGGAGAGGATGGCTACACCTTC. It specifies CASSVDPGQGGEDGYTF.

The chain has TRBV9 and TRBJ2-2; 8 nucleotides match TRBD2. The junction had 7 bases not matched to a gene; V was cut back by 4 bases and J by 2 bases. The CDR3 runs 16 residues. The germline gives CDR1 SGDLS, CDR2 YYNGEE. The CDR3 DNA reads TGTGCCAGCAGCCCGGCCGGGACTAGAAACACCGGGGAGCTGTTTTTT. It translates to CASSPAGTRNTGELFF.

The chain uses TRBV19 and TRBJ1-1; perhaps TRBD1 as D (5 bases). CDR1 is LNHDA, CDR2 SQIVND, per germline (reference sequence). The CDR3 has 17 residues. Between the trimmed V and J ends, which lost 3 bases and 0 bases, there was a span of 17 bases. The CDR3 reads CASSIFAAGNVNTEAFF. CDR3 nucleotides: TGTGCCAGTAGTATTTTCGCGGCAGGGAACGTGAACACTGAAGCTTTCTTT.

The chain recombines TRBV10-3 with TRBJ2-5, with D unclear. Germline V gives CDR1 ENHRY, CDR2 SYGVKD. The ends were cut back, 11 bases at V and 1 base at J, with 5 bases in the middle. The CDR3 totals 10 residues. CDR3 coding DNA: TGTGCCTCCGGCCAAGAGACCCAGTACTTC. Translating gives CASGQETQYF.

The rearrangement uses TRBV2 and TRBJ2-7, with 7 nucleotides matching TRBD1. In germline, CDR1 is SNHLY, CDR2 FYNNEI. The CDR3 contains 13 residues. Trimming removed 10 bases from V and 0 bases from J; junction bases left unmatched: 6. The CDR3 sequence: CATRQGSSYEQYF. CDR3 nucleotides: TGTGCCACACGACAGGGCAGCTCCTACGAGCAGTACTTC.

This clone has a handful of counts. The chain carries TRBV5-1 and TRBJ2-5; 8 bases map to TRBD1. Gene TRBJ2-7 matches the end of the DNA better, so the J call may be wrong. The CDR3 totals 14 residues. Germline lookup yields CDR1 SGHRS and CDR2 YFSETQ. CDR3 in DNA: TGCGCCAGCAGCTTTGGGACAGGTCCCTACGAGCAGTACTTC. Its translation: CASSFGTGPYEQYF.

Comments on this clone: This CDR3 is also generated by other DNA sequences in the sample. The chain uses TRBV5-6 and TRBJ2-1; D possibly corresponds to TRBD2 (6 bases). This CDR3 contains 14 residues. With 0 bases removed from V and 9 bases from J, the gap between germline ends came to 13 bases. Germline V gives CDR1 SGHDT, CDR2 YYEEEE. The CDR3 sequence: CASSLAGETTEQFF. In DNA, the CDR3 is TGTGCCAGCAGCTTGGCGGGAGAGACGACTGAGCAGTTCTTC.

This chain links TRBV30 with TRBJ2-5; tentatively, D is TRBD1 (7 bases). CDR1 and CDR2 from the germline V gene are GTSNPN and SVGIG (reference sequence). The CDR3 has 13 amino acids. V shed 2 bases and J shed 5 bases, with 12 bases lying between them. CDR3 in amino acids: CAWSRQGGETQYF. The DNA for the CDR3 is TGTGCCTGGAGTCGGCAGGGGGGCGAGACCCAGTACTTC.